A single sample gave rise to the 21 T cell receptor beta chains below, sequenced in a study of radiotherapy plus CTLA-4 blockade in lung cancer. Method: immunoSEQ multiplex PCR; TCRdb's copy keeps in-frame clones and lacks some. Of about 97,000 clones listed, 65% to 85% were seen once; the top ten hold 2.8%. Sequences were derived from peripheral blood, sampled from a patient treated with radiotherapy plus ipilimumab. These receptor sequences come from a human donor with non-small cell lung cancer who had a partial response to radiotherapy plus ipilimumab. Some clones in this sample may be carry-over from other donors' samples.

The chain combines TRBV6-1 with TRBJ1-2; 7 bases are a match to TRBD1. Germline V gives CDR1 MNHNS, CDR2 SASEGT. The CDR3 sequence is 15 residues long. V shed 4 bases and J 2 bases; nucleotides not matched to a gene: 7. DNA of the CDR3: TGTGCCAGCAGTGCAGGGGGACAACAAAACTATGGCTACACCTTC. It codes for CASSAGGQQNYGYTF.

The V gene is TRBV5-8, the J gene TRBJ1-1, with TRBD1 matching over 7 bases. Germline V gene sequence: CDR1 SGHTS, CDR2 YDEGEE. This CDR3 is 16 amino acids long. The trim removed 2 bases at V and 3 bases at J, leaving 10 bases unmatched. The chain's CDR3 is CASSFRSFRGDTEAFF. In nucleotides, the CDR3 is TGTGCCAGCAGCTTCCGTTCGTTCAGGGGGGACACTGAAGCTTTCTTT.

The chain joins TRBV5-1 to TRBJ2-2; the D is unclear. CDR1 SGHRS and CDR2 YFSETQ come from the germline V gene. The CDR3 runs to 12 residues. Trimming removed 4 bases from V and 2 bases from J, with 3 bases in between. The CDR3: CASSQNTGELFF. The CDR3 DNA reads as TGCGCCAGCAGCCAAAACACCGGGGAGCTGTTTTTT.

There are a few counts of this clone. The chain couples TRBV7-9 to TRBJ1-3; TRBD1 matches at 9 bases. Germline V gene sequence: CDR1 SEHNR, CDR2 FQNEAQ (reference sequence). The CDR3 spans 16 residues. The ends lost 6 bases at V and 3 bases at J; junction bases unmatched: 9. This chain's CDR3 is CASSQDRGSVGNTIYF. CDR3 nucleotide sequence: TGTGCCAGCAGTCAGGACAGGGGTTCAGTTGGAAACACCATATATTTT.

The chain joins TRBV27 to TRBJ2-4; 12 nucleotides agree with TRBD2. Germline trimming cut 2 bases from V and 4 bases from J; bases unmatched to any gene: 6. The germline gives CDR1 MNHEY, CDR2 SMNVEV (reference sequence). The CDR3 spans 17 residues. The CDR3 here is CASSLRTSGVTKNIQYF. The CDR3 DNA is TGTGCCAGCAGTTTAAGGACTAGCGGGGTTACAAAAAACATTCAGTACTTC.

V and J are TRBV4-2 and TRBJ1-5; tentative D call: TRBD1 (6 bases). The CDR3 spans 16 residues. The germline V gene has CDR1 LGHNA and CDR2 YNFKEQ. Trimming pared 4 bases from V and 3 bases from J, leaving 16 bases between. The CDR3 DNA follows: TGTGCCAGCAGCCCTGACCCTACAGGGCTCAATCAGCCCCAGCATTTT. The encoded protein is CASSPDPTGLNQPQHF.

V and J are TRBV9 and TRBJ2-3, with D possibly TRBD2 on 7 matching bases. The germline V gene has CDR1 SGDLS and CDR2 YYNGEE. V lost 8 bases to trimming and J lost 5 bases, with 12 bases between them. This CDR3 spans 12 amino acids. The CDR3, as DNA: TGTGCCAGTCGGGGGGCCGGAGATACGCAGTATTTT. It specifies CASRGAGDTQYF.

The CDR3 loop is CASSIGSGTGPYEQYF. For the CDR3, the DNA is TGTGCCAGTAGTATAGGTTCTGGGACAGGGCCCTACGAGCAGTACTTC. V usage is TRBV19 and J usage is TRBJ2-7, with 9 nucleotides matching TRBD1. The ends lost 1 base at V and 2 bases at J; junction bases unmatched: 6. Germline V lookup: CDR1 LNHDA, CDR2 SQIVND (reference sequence). This CDR3 contains 16 residues.

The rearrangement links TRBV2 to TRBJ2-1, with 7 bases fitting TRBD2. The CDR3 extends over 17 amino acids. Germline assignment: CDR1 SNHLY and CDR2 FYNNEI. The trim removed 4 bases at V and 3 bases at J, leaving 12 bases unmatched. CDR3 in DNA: TGTGCCAGCAGTGCTCGCAGAGCGGGATCCTACTACAATGAGCAGTTCTTC. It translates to CASSARRAGSYYNEQFF.

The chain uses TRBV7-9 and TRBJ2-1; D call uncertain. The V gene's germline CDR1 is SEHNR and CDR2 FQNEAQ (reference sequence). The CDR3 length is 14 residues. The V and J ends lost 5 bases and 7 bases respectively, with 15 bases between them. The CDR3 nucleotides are TGTGCCAGCAGCCTCTTGGGTGAGAGGAATGAGCAGTTCTTC. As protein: CASSLLGERNEQFF.

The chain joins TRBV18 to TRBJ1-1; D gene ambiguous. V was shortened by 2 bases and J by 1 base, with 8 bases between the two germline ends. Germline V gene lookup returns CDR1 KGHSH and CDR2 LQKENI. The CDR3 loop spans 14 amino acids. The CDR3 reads CASSPNARNTEAFF. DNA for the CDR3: TGTGCCAGCTCACCAAACGCGAGGAACACTGAAGCTTTCTTT.

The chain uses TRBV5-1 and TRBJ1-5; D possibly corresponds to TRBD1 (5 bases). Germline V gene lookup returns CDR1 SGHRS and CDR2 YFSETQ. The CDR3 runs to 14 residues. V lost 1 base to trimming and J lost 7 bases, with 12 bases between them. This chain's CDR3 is CASSLWAGRQPQHF. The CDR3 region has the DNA TGCGCCAGCAGCTTGTGGGCAGGGCGGCAGCCCCAGCATTTT.

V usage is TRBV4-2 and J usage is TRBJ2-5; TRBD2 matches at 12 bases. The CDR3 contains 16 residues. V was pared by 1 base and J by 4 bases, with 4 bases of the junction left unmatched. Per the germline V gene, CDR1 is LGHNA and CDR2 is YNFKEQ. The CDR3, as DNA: TGTGCCAGCAGCCAAGCCGGACTAGCGGGATCAGAGACCCAGTACTTC. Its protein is CASSQAGLAGSETQYF.

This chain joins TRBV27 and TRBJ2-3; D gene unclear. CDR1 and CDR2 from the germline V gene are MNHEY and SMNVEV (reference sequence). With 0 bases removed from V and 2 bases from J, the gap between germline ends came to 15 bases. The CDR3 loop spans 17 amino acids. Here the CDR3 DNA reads TGTGCCAGCAGTTTATCCCAGCGAGGTATCTTCACAGATACGCAGTATTTT. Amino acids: CASSLSQRGIFTDTQYF.

The CDR3 DNA reads as TGTGCCAGCAGCGTTGGGACAGGGGGCGTTAGCGGCTACACCTTC. Residues: CASSVGTGGVSGYTF. This rearrangement joins TRBV9 to TRBJ1-2; TRBD1 aligns across 12 bases. After removal of 2 bases from V and 8 bases from J, the junction contained 7 bases not matched to a gene. Germline values: CDR1 SGDLS, CDR2 YYNGEE. The length of the CDR3 is 15 residues. Supplemented by reference TRBV9 and TRBJ1-2, the full variable domain reads DSGVTQTPKHLITATGQRVTLRCSPRSGDLSVYWYQQSLDQGLQFLIQYYNGEERAKGNILERFSAQQFPDLHSELNLSSLELGDSALYFCASSVGTGGVSGYTFGSGTRLTVV.

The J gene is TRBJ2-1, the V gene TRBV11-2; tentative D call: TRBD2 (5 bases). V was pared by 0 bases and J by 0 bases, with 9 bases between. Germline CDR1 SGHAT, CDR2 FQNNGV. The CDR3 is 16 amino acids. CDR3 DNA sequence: TGTGCCAGCAGCTTAGATACGGCGGGCTCCTACAATGAGCAGTTCTTC. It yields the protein CASSLDTAGSYNEQFF.

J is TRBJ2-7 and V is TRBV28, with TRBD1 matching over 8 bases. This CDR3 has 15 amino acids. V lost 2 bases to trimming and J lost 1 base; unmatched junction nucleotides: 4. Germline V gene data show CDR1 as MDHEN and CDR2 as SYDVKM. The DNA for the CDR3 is TGTGCCAGCAGTTTAACCGGACAGGGATCCTACGAGCAGTACTTC. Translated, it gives CASSLTGQGSYEQYF.

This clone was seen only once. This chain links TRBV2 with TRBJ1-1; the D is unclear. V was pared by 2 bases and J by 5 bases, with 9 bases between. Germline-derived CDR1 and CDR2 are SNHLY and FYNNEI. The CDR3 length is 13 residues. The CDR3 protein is CASSEPRGTEAFF. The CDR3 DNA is TGTGCCAGCAGTGAACCCCGGGGAACTGAAGCTTTCTTT.

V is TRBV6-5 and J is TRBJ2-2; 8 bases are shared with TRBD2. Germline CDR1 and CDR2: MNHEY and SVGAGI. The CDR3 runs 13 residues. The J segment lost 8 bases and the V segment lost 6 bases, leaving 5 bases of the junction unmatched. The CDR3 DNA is TGTGCCAGCAGCGGGACTAGAACTGGGGAGCTGTTTTTT. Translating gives CASSGTRTGELFF.

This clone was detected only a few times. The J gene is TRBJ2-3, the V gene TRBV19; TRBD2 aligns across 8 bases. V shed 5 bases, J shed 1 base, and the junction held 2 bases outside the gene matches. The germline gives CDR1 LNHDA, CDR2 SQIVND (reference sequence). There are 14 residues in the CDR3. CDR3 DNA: TGTGCCAGTAGTGTGACTAGCGGCACAGATACGCAGTATTTT. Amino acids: CASSVTSGTDTQYF. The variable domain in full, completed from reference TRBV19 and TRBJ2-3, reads DGGITQSPKYLFRKEGQNVTLSCEQNLNHDAMYWYRQDPGQGLRLIYYSQIVNDFQKGDIAEGYSVSREKKESFPLTVTSAQKNPTAFYLCASSVTSGTDTQYFGPGTRLTVL.

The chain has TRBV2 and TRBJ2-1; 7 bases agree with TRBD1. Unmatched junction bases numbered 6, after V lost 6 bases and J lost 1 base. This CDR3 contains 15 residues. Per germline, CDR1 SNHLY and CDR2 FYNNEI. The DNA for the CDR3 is TGTGCCAGCAGCGCTGACAGGGCGTCCTACAATGAGCAGTTCTTC. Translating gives CASSADRASYNEQFF.